The present T cell receptor (beta chain) was sequenced within a study of cytomegalovirus exposure and HLA in healthy donors. PCR used 60 Vbeta primers and 13 Jbeta primers. Sequenced by immunoSEQ multiplex PCR; TCRdb stores in-frame clones only, minus some. The data hold approximately 99,000 clones, with around 73% observed a single time. Worth noting for this clone: The antigen remains undetermined.

Study outcomes and limitations: The study flagged approximately 180 TCR beta chains as cytomegalovirus-associated. Owing to their indistinguishability, certain V segments, notably TRBV6-2 and TRBV6-3, were excluded.

The CDR3 is 16 amino acids. The germline V and J ends were trimmed by 0 bases and 4 bases, with 16 bases remaining between them. Germline assignment: CDR1 SGHNT and CDR2 YYREEE (reference sequence). Sequenced material: PBMCs. The chain employs TRBV5-4 and TRBJ1-2, with a possible D match to TRBD1 (5 bases). The sequence came from a man in his forties in good health and CMV-seronegative. CDR3 protein: CASSLVVTGEAYGYTF. Written as DNA, the CDR3 is TGTGCCAGCAGCTTGGTCGTGACGGGGGAAGCCTATGGCTACACCTTC. Filled out from reference TRBV5-4 and TRBJ1-2, the complete variable domain reads ETGVTQSPTHLIKTRGQQVTLRCSSQSGHNTVSWYQQALGQGPQFIFQYYREEENGRGNFPPRFSGLQFPNYSSELNVNALELDDSALYLCASSLVVTGEAYGYTFGSGTRLTVV.